The T cell receptor (beta chain) under discussion was sequenced for a study of cytomegalovirus exposure and HLA in healthy donors. Germline trimming cut 2 bases from V and 14 bases from J; bases unmatched to any gene: 11. The CDR3 contains 16 residues. CDR1 ENHRY and CDR2 SYGVKD come from the germline V gene. The PCR employed 60 Vbeta primers together with 13 Jbeta primers. Profiled with immunoSEQ multiplex PCR; TCRdb holds only in-frame clones, not every one. Among under 200,000 clones listed, approximately 12% were seen once. The gene calls are TRBV10-3 and TRBJ1-6; 11 nucleotides agree with TRBD1. The specimen was PBMCs. The source of this sequence is a man aged 45-65 years in good health and CMV-seropositive. The CDR3 loop is CAISEPRGTGGQALHF. In DNA form, the CDR3 reads TGTGCCATCAGTGAGCCCCGGGGGACAGGGGGTCAGGCCCTCCACTTT.